The present entry profiles one T cell receptor (beta chain) with its context. These data are taken from a study of control samples from healthy donors and cancer patients. The V segment lost 1 base and the J segment 6 bases; nucleotides outside the gene matches: 8. CDR3 size: 16 residues. Germline lookup yields CDR1 KGHDR and CDR2 SFDVKD. Produced via immunoSEQ multiplex PCR; TCRdb's table is partial and in-frame only. Of about 160,000 clones detected, about 94% appear once; the ten largest clones hold about 0.73%. This clonotype originated in a woman in her twenties or thirties in good health. This chain links TRBV24-1 with TRBJ2-1, with 7 bases aligning to TRBD2. Sequenced: blood. The DNA for the CDR3 is TGTGCCACCAGTGATTTTCGGCTAGCGGAGATCAATGAGCAGTTCTTC. Protein sequence: CATSDFRLAEINEQFF.